Presented here are 25 T cell receptor beta chains from one specimen sequenced in a study of early T cells in non-severe SARS-CoV-2 infection listed by TCRdb under 2021. Library generation was performed with 5' RACE. The sample was run on a NextSeq 500. The public reads were reprocessed in TCRdb via fastp at Q25 and MiXCR, keeping in-frame beta chains. Rows matching on CDR3 protein sequence are summarized as one entry with the most common DNA and genes. This sample holds about 77,000 distinct CDR3 sequences; over 4% were observed only once. The ten largest clones represent about 7% of the sample. This specimen was whole blood, taken at baseline. The receptor set was obtained from an adult who was a healthcare worker with PCR-confirmed SARS-CoV-2 infection or an uninfected control (not recorded which).

Many counts were recorded for this clonotype. The V gene is TRBV7-2, the J gene TRBJ2-1, with 8 bases matching TRBD2. V was pared by 3 bases and J by 7 bases, with 8 bases of the junction left unmatched. This CDR3 has 15 residues. Germline V gives CDR1 SGHTA, CDR2 FQGNSA. The CDR3 spells CASSFQSGRGNEQFF. CDR3 DNA: TGTGCCAGCAGCTTTCAGAGCGGGAGAGGGAATGAGCAGTTCTTC.

This clonotype was found many times. The chain recombines TRBV6-2 or TRBV6-3 with TRBJ2-7, with D possibly being TRBD1 (6 bases). The CDR3 totals 11 residues. Trimming took 7 bases from V and 4 from J, leaving 8 bases between them. From germline, CDR1 is MNHEY and CDR2 SVGEGT. CDR3: CASTQGYEQYF. The CDR3 DNA is TGTGCCAGCACACAGGGTTACGAGCAGTACTTC.

The table lists this clonotype with many counts. This chain connects TRBV7-8 to TRBJ1-1; D is unclear. The length of the CDR3 is 15 residues. Trimming took off 3 bases at V and 0 bases at J, with 11 bases between the two ends. The germline V gene has CDR1 SGHVS and CDR2 FQNEAQ. CDR3 residues: CASSFVSGMNTEAFF. CDR3 in DNA: TGTGCCAGCAGCTTTGTATCGGGGATGAACACTGAAGCTTTCTTT.

This clonotype came up many times. J is TRBJ2-5 and V is TRBV9; a weak D match, TRBD1 (6 bases). Germline assignment: CDR1 SGDLS and CDR2 YYNGEE. This CDR3 is 14 amino acids long. Trimming took 3 bases from V and 5 from J, leaving 14 bases between them. CDR3 sequence: CASSGQDLGETQYF. CDR3 nucleotides: TGTGCCAGCAGCGGACAGGACCTTGGCGAGACCCAGTACTTC.

This clonotype was seen many times. This sequence joins TRBV18 and TRBJ2-1; maybe TRBD1 (6 bases). V lost 3 bases and J 7 bases, leaving 7 bases between the germline ends. The CDR3 is made up of 12 amino acids. Germline values: CDR1 KGHSH, CDR2 LQKENI. CDR3 in amino acids: CASSPQGNEQFF. In DNA form, the CDR3 reads TGTGCCAGCTCACCTCAGGGGAATGAGCAGTTCTTC.

This clonotype was seen ten or more times. The rearrangement uses TRBV7-3 and TRBJ2-7; no clear D gene. V lost 5 bases, J lost 5 bases, and 13 bases lay in between. The CDR3 has 13 residues. CDR1 and CDR2 from the germline V gene are SGHTA and FQGTGA. CDR3 DNA sequence: TGTGCCAGCAGCCCGAACCGCTGGGACGAGCAGTACTTC. Its translation is CASSPNRWDEQYF.

This sequence joins TRBV24-1 and TRBJ2-1, with D possibly matching TRBD2 (6 bases). Between the trimmed V and J ends, which lost 0 bases and 5 bases, there was a span of 16 bases. The germline V gene encodes CDR1 KGHDR and CDR2 SFDVKD. The CDR3 is 17 residues long. The CDR3 DNA sequence: TGTGCCACCAGTGATTTGACGTCCCCGGCGGGGAACAATGAGCAGTTCTTC. Its protein product is CATSDLTSPAGNNEQFF.

This clonotype has ten or more counts. CDR3 amino acids: CASSSRAAGGQPQHF. In nucleotides, the CDR3 is TGTGCCAGCAGCTCGCGGGCCGCCGGTGGCCAGCCCCAGCATTTT. V usage is TRBV7-2 and J usage is TRBJ1-5; D ambiguous. Between the trimmed V and J ends, which lost 4 bases and 7 bases, there was a span of 17 bases. The CDR3 covers 15 residues. The germline CDR1 and CDR2 sequences are SGHTA and FQGNSA.

This clonotype has a count of ten or more. The chain combines TRBV7-6 with TRBJ2-3, with 12 bases identical to TRBD2. The V gene end was trimmed by 3 bases and the J gene end by 5 bases; junction bases not matched to a gene: 0. The CDR3 consists of 14 residues. Germline V lookup: CDR1 SGHVS, CDR2 FNYEAQ. In DNA form, the CDR3 reads TGTGCCAGCAGCTTGGGACTAGCGGGAGATACGCAGTATTTT. This encodes CASSLGLAGDTQYF.

This clonotype has ten or more counts. The chain combines TRBV20-1 with TRBJ2-1; 7 positions agree with TRBD2. Germline trimming cut 3 bases from V and 5 bases from J; bases unmatched to any gene: 7. CDR3 size: 14 residues. Germline V gene lookup returns CDR1 DFQATT and CDR2 SNEGSKA (reference sequence). The CDR3 sequence is CSASPLAVNNEQFF. CDR3 DNA sequence: TGCAGTGCTAGCCCCCTAGCGGTTAACAATGAGCAGTTCTTC.

The V and J genes are TRBV25-1 and TRBJ2-1; 14 bases map to TRBD2. The CDR3 is 16 amino acids. The germline V gene has CDR1 MGHDK and CDR2 SYGVNS. Unmatched junction bases numbered 8, after V lost 3 bases and J lost 10 bases. The CDR3 loop reads CASSDRLAGGPREQFF. DNA of the CDR3: TGTGCCAGCAGTGACCGACTAGCGGGAGGGCCACGGGAGCAGTTCTTC.

The rearrangement joins TRBV7-9 to TRBJ1-5; possibly TRBD1 for D (5 bases). Germline V gene sequence: CDR1 SEHNR, CDR2 FQNEAQ (reference sequence). There are 14 residues in the CDR3. V lost 5 bases and J lost 6, with 14 bases in between. CDR3 amino acids: CASSPSGSGQPQHF. CDR3 bases: TGTGCCAGCAGCCCTTCAGGGTCAGGTCAGCCCCAGCATTTT.

The chain combines TRBV9 with TRBJ1-4; D gene uncertain. Trimming shortened V by 1 base and J by 4 bases, and 11 bases separated the two germline ends. CDR1 and CDR2 from the germline V gene are SGDLS and YYNGEE. This CDR3 spans 15 amino acids. The CDR3 is CASSVSGGNNEKLFF. In DNA, the CDR3 is TGTGCCAGCAGCGTATCTGGCGGAAATAATGAAAAACTGTTTTTT.

Only a few counts were recorded for this clonotype. One base away lies a much larger clone, so this may be a sequencing read error. The chain is built from TRBV12-3 or TRBV12-4 and TRBJ1-6; D not certain. The CDR3 is 14 residues long. V gave up 1 base and J gave up 11 bases, with 12 bases separating them. In DNA form, the CDR3 reads TGTGCCAGCAGTTTAGGCCAGAAGGATCCACCCCTCCACTTT. This encodes CASSLGQKDPPLHF.

This clonotype showed up many times. The chain employs TRBV7-2 and TRBJ2-1, with 14 bases matching TRBD2. CDR1 and CDR2 (germline): SGHTA, FQGNSA. J gave up 9 bases and V 6 bases, and 7 bases lay outside the gene matches. CDR3 size: 15 residues. This CDR3 reads CASSPTSGRGLEQFF. The CDR3 DNA sequence: TGTGCCAGCAGTCCGACTAGCGGGAGGGGTCTTGAGCAGTTCTTC.

The V call is TRBV30, the J call TRBJ1-1, with a tentative D call TRBD1 (5 bases). CDR3 size: 14 residues. The V gene's germline CDR1 is GTSNPN and CDR2 SVGIG (reference sequence). The ends were cut back, 3 bases at V and 0 bases at J, with 11 bases in the middle. The CDR3 coding sequence is TGTGCCTGGAGCCCAGGGATCCTGAACACTGAAGCTTTCTTT. Its protein product is CAWSPGILNTEAFF.

The genes are TRBV15 and TRBJ1-1, with a possible D match to TRBD1 (5 bases). This CDR3 spans 14 amino acids. Trimming left V 9 bases short and J 4 bases short, with 18 bases between. Germline CDR1 and CDR2: LNHNV and YYDKDF (reference sequence). CDR3 protein: CATSGARLGTEAFF. CDR3 sequence (DNA): TGTGCCACGAGCGGGGCCCGACTGGGCACTGAAGCTTTCTTT. Complete variable domain (other parts from reference TRBV15 and TRBJ1-1): DAMVIQNPRYQVTQFGKPVTLSCSQTLNHNVMYWYQQKSSQAPKLLFHYYDKDFNNEADTPDNFQSRRPNTSFCFLDIRSPGLGDTAMYLCATSGARLGTEAFFGQGTRLTVV.

There are many counts of this clonotype. The chain joins TRBV4-2 to TRBJ2-7; D unresolved. This CDR3 spans 13 amino acids. The germline gives CDR1 LGHNA, CDR2 YNFKEQ. Between the trimmed V and J ends, which lost 1 base and 12 bases, there was a span of 16 bases. This CDR3 reads CASSQAPRPRSYF. The CDR3 DNA is TGTGCCAGCAGCCAAGCACCAAGACCCAGGTCGTACTTC.

This clonotype has a count of ten or more. CDR3 sequence: CASSLWGGELFF. As DNA, the CDR3 is TGTGCCAGCAGTTTATGGGGCGGGGAGCTGTTTTTT. The V gene is TRBV27, the J gene TRBJ2-2; D gene uncertain. CDR1 is MNHEY and CDR2 is SMNVEV in the germline V gene (reference sequence). This CDR3 is 12 amino acids long. V was pared by 1 base and J by 7 bases, with 4 bases between.

Ten or more counts support this clonotype. This chain uses TRBV6-5 with TRBJ2-6; D unclear. The V gene's germline CDR1 is MNHEY and CDR2 SVGAGI. V was shortened by 0 bases and J by 4 bases, with 4 bases between the two germline ends. The CDR3 contains 14 residues. CDR3 sequence reads: CASSYSSGANVLTF. For the CDR3, the DNA is TGTGCCAGCAGTTACTCTTCAGGGGCCAACGTCCTGACTTTC.

This clonotype was detected many times. The rearrangement links TRBV5-6 to TRBJ2-3; 12 bases match TRBD2. This CDR3 contains 17 residues. Germline CDR1 reads SGHDT; CDR2 reads YYEEEE. V dropped 0 bases and J dropped 3; count of bases not matched to a gene: 5. The CDR3 DNA reads TGTGCCAGCAGCTTGGTGGTACTAGCGGGAGGAACAGATACGCAGTATTTT. It encodes CASSLVVLAGGTDTQYF. The full variable domain, completed using reference TRBV5-6 and TRBJ2-3, is DAGVTQSPTHLIKTRGQQVTLRCSPKSGHDTVSWYQQALGQGPQFIFQYYEEEERQRGNFPDRFSGHQFPNYSSELNVNALLLGDSALYLCASSLVVLAGGTDTQYFGPGTRLTVL.

This clonotype was found many times. The chain is built from TRBV14 and TRBJ1-1, with D unresolved. The CDR3 covers 17 residues. The germline CDR1 and CDR2 sequences are SGHDN and FVKESK. Trimming took off 1 base at V and 1 base at J, with 16 bases between the two ends. The CDR3, as DNA: TGTGCCAGCAGCCAAGGTGGGCGGGGATTTGGGAACACTGAAGCTTTCTTT. Translation: CASSQGGRGFGNTEAFF.

This clonotype was counted at least ten times. The J gene is TRBJ2-3, the V gene TRBV29-1; 12 bases line up with TRBD2. Germline CDR1 and CDR2: SQVTM and ANQGSEA. The CDR3 spans 15 residues. With V trimmed by 3 bases and J by 2 bases, 3 bases remained unmatched. The DNA of the CDR3 is TGCAGCGTTGACGGGACTAGCGGGTCCACAGATACGCAGTATTTT. It translates to CSVDGTSGSTDTQYF.

This clonotype occurred many times. The chain combines TRBV4-2 with TRBJ2-3; 9 nucleotides agree with TRBD2. In germline, CDR1 is LGHNA, CDR2 YNFKEQ. Trimming at V came to 4 bases and at J to 1 base, leaving 6 bases not matched to a gene. The CDR3 totals 16 residues. This CDR3 reads CASSPLAGGGTDTQYF. Here the CDR3 DNA reads TGTGCCAGCAGCCCCCTGGCGGGAGGGGGCACAGATACGCAGTATTTT.

This clonotype was seen repeatedly, ten times or more. The J gene is TRBJ2-7, the V gene TRBV5-1, with D tentatively TRBD1 (8 bases). The V and J ends lost 3 bases and 2 bases respectively, with 12 bases between them. This CDR3 is 14 amino acids long. From germline, CDR1 is SGHRS and CDR2 YFSETQ. The CDR3 spells CASSSTGGAYEQYF. As DNA, the CDR3 is TGCGCCAGCAGCTCCACAGGGGGGGCCTACGAGCAGTACTTC.